These 19 T cell receptor beta chains were all obtained from the same sample, sequenced in a study of naive and memory T cell subsets. Ligated cDNA underwent four rounds of PCR with nested alpha and beta constant region primers and SP2. TCRdb reanalysed the 5' RACE reads using MiXCR and keeps one entry per CDR3 protein. This table has 55,000 to 70,000 distinct CDR3 sequences, about 8.3% appearing once. The library had UMIs added by 3' ligation of an oligonucleotide to TCR cDNA. The receptor set was obtained from a female donor in good health.

This clonotype has more than one count but fewer than ten. The rearrangement joins TRBV5-1 to TRBJ2-1; TRBD2 matches 7 bases. The CDR3 totals 14 residues. V was pared by 2 bases and J by 5 bases, with 4 bases of the junction left unmatched. CDR1 is SGHRS, CDR2 YFSETQ, per germline. The CDR3 DNA sequence: TGCGCCAGCAGCTTCCAACTAGCGAACAATGAGCAGTTCTTC. It codes for CASSFQLANNEQFF.

This clonotype was detected only a few times. The rearrangement joins TRBV7-2 to TRBJ2-1, with a tentative D call TRBD2 (7 bases). The CDR3 consists of 12 residues. With 3 bases removed from V and 13 bases from J, the gap between germline ends came to 13 bases. Looked up from germline, CDR1 is SGHTA and CDR2 is FQGNSA. The DNA for the CDR3 is TGTGCCAGCAGCTTTAGGGGGGGGCCACAGTTCTTC. Protein product: CASSFRGGPQFF.

In its sample, this clonotype was seen many times. The chain employs TRBV28 and TRBJ1-2; 7 bases line up with TRBD1. V was clipped by 4 bases and J by 0 bases; unmatched bases: 8. The germline CDR1 and CDR2 sequences are MDHEN and SYDVKM. This CDR3 contains 16 residues. The CDR3 region is CASSSGGTHSNYGYTF. The CDR3 nucleotides read TGTGCCAGCAGTTCAGGGGGGACACATTCTAACTATGGCTACACCTTC.

The sample holds a few counts of this clonotype. The gene calls are TRBV20-1 and TRBJ2-3; D unresolved. The germline V gene encodes CDR1 DFQATT and CDR2 SNEGSKA (reference sequence). This CDR3 spans 13 amino acids. V lost 6 bases and J lost 4, with 14 bases in between. The CDR3 region is CSAKRSQADTQYF. CDR3 in DNA: TGCAGTGCCAAAAGGAGTCAGGCAGATACGCAGTATTTT.

In its sample, this clonotype was seen a few times. This chain connects TRBV2 to TRBJ2-3; 9 bases match TRBD1. Germline V CDR1 and CDR2: SNHLY, FYNNEI. V was pared by 4 bases and J by 9 bases, with 2 bases of the junction left unmatched. The CDR3 has 12 residues. CDR3 DNA sequence: TGTGCCAGCAGTGTCGGACAGGGGACGCAGTATTTT. This sequence encodes CASSVGQGTQYF. The full variable domain, completed using reference TRBV2 and TRBJ2-3, is EPEVTQTPSHQVTQMGQEVILRCVPISNHLYFYWYRQILGQKVEFLVSFYNNEISEKSEIFDDQFSVERPDGSNFTLKIRSTKLEDSAMYFCASSVGQGTQYFGPGTRLTVL.

The sample holds many counts of this clonotype. The chain couples TRBV9 to TRBJ2-7; D not certain. The CDR3 totals 13 residues. V dropped 4 bases and J dropped 5 bases, with 13 bases sitting between them. Germline CDR1 and CDR2: SGDLS and YYNGEE. CDR3 DNA sequence: TGTGCCAGCAGCCTAGGTGGGCTCCACGAGCAGTACTTC. The encoded protein is CASSLGGLHEQYF.

This clonotype was seen many times. CDR3 residues: CASGYGGTNEKLFF. CDR3 in DNA: TGTGCCAGCGGGTACGGGGGAACTAATGAAAAACTGTTTTTT. The chain has TRBV6-6 and TRBJ1-4; D possibly corresponds to TRBD1 (5 bases). In germline, CDR1 is MNHNY, CDR2 SVGAGI (reference sequence). Trimming pared 8 bases from V and 1 base from J, leaving 11 bases between. The CDR3 spans 14 residues.

The V call is TRBV28, the J call TRBJ2-3, with 9 bases fitting TRBD2. After removal of 5 bases from V and 1 base from J, the junction contained 7 bases not matched to a gene. The CDR3 covers 16 residues. Germline CDR1 and CDR2: MDHEN and SYDVKM. CDR3 protein: CASSARQRGGTDTQYF. CDR3 coding DNA: TGTGCCAGCAGTGCCCGTCAGCGGGGGGGCACAGATACGCAGTATTTT. The full variable domain, its missing parts supplied by reference TRBV28 and TRBJ2-3, is DVKVTQSSRYLVKRTGEKVFLECVQDMDHENMFWYRQDPGLGLRLIYFSYDVKMKEKGDIPEGYSVSREKKERFSLILESASTNQTSMYLCASSARQRGGTDTQYFGPGTRLTVL.

Here the CDR3 DNA reads TGTGCCAGCAGCTACCGGGGGGCCTTTCTCAATGAGCAGTTCTTC. It is translated as CASSYRGAFLNEQFF. The genes are TRBV7-9 and TRBJ2-1; a possible D gene is TRBD2 (7 bases). Germline V gene sequence: CDR1 SEHNR, CDR2 FQNEAQ (reference sequence). The CDR3 loop spans 15 amino acids. V was pared by 4 bases and J by 6 bases, with 16 bases between.

The chain carries TRBV29-1 and TRBJ1-3; 8 positions agree with TRBD1. Germline values: CDR1 SQVTM, CDR2 ANQGSEA. V shed 6 bases, J shed 2 bases, and the junction held 3 bases outside the gene matches. The length of the CDR3 is 13 residues. This chain's CDR3 is CSVADRAGNTIYF. For the CDR3, the DNA is TGCAGCGTCGCGGACAGGGCTGGAAACACCATATATTTT.

This clonotype has only a few counts. This chain joins TRBV6-2 or TRBV6-3 and TRBJ2-1; a weak D match, TRBD2 (6 bases). Trimming left V 5 bases short and J 3 bases short, with 11 bases between. This CDR3 region has 14 residues. Germline V gene data show CDR1 as MNHEY and CDR2 as SVGEGT. The CDR3 DNA reads as TGTGCCAGCAGTCGGGGGACCGTCTACAATGAGCAGTTCTTC. Its translation is CASSRGTVYNEQFF.

This clonotype was recorded a few times. The genes are TRBV4-3 and TRBJ2-2, with D possibly being TRBD1 (5 bases). CDR1 is LGHNA, CDR2 YSLEER, per germline. The CDR3 is 17 residues long. V dropped 0 bases and J dropped 3 bases, with 14 bases sitting between them. The CDR3 sequence: CASSQEGYQGHTGELFF. The CDR3 coding sequence is TGCGCCAGCAGCCAAGAAGGATACCAGGGTCACACCGGGGAGCTGTTTTTT.

This clonotype has at least ten counts. The V call is TRBV11-2, the J call TRBJ2-3; maybe TRBD2 (7 bases). The germline CDR1 and CDR2 sequences are SGHAT and FQNNGV. The CDR3 loop spans 15 amino acids. V lost 6 bases, J lost 4 bases, and 17 bases lay in between. The CDR3 nucleotides read TGTGCCAGCAGTACGAGGGGGGGGCGCTCAGATACGCAGTATTTT. Its translation is CASSTRGGRSDTQYF. Variable domain in full (rest from reference TRBV11-2 and TRBJ2-3): EAGVAQSPRYKIIEKRQSVAFWCNPISGHATLYWYQQILGQGPKLLIQFQNNGVVDDSQLPKDRFSAERLKGVDSTLKIQPAKLEDSAVYLCASSTRGGRSDTQYFGPGTRLTVL.

The CDR3 DNA reads TGTGCCAGCAGTCGTCGATCCCAAGGAGCTCCGAGATCCTACGAGCAGTACTTC. It is translated as CASSRRSQGAPRSYEQYF. The rearrangement joins TRBV2 to TRBJ2-7; no clear D gene. CDR1 is SNHLY, CDR2 FYNNEI, per germline. Trimming cost V 5 bases and J 1 base, with 24 bases left between them. The CDR3 spans 18 residues. Full variable domain (missing parts from reference TRBV2 and TRBJ2-7): EPEVTQTPSHQVTQMGQEVILRCVPISNHLYFYWYRQILGQKVEFLVSFYNNEISEKSEIFDDQFSVERPDGSNFTLKIRSTKLEDSAMYFCASSRRSQGAPRSYEQYFGPGTRLTVT.

The chain uses TRBV6-6 and TRBJ1-2; 8 nucleotides agree with TRBD1. With V trimmed by 2 bases and J by 5 bases, 7 bases remained unmatched. This CDR3 region has 15 residues. Germline CDR1 is MNHNY and CDR2 is SVGAGI (reference sequence). CDR3 nucleotide sequence: TGTGCCAGCAGTTACGTGGGACAGGCAGGGTATGGCTACACCTTC. It translates to CASSYVGQAGYGYTF.

This clonotype occurred many times. The rearrangement links TRBV20-1 to TRBJ1-6, with a weak D call TRBD1 (6 bases). Germline lookup yields CDR1 DFQATT and CDR2 SNEGSKA (reference sequence). This CDR3 region has 14 residues. The V and J ends lost 5 bases and 7 bases respectively, with 15 bases between them. CDR3 amino acids: CSAGGGFGNSPLHF. For the CDR3, the DNA is TGCAGTGCTGGGGGCGGGTTCGGGAATTCACCCCTCCACTTT.

CDR3 protein: CASSPGAGESQEQYF. For the CDR3, the DNA is TGCGCCAGCAGCCCTGGGGCAGGAGAGTCACAGGAGCAGTATTTT. The chain links TRBV5-1 to TRBJ2-3, with TRBD1 as a possible D gene (5 bases). Looked up from germline, CDR1 is SGHRS and CDR2 is YFSETQ. The CDR3 consists of 15 residues. V dropped 4 bases and J dropped 11 bases, with 23 bases sitting between them.

In this sample, this clonotype turned up many times. The rearrangement links TRBV6-2 or TRBV6-3 to TRBJ1-1; D call uncertain. V lost 4 bases to trimming and J lost 5 bases, with 5 bases between them. This CDR3 has 11 amino acids. Germline CDR1 is MNHEY and CDR2 is SVGEGT. Here the CDR3 DNA reads TGTGCCAGCAGTTCACTGACTGAAGCTTTCTTT. Amino acid sequence: CASSSLTEAFF.

The chain links TRBV30 to TRBJ2-7; a weak D match, TRBD1 (6 bases). The V gene lost 5 bases and the J gene lost 0 bases, with 11 bases spanning the gap. CDR1 and CDR2 from the germline V gene are GTSNPN and SVGIG (reference sequence). The CDR3 consists of 13 residues. DNA for the CDR3: TGTGCCTGGGGTCCAGGGGACTCCTACGAGCAGTACTTC. As protein: CAWGPGDSYEQYF.